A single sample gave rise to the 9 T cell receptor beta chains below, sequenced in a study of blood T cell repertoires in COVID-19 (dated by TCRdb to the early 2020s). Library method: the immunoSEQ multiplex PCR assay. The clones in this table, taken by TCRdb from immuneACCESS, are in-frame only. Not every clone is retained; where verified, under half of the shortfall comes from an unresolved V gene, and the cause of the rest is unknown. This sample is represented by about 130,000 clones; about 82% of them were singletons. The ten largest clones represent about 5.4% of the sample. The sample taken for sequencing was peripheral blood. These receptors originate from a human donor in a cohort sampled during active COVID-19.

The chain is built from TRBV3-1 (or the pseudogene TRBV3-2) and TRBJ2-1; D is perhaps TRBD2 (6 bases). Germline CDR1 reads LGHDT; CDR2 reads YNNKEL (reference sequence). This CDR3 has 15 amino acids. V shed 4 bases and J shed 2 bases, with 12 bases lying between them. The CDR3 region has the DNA TGTGCCAGCAGCCCTCTTAGCGGAACCTACAATGAGCAGTTCTTC. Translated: CASSPLSGTYNEQFF.

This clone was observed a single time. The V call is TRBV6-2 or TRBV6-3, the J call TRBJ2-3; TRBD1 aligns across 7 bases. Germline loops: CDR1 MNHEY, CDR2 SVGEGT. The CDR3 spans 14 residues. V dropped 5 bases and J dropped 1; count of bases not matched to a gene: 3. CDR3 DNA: TGTGCCAGCAGTGACGACAGGGGCACAGATACGCAGTATTTT. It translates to CASSDDRGTDTQYF.

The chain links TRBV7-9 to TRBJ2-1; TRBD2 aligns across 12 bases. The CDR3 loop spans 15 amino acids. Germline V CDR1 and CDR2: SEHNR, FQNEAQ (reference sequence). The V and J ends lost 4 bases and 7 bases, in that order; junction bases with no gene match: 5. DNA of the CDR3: TGTGCCAGCAGCTCAGGGACTAGCGGGCGGAATGAGCAGTTCTTC. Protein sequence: CASSSGTSGRNEQFF.

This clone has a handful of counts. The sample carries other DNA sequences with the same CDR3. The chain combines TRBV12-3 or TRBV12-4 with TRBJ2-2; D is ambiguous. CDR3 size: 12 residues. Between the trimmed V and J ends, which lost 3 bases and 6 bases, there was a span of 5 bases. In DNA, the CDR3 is TGTGCCAGCAGTTTTTATCCCGGGGAGCTGTTTTTT. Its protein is CASSFYPGELFF.

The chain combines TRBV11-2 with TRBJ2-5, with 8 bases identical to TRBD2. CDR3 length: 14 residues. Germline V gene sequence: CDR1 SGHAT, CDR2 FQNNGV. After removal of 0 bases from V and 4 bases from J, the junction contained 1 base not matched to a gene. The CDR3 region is CASSLDGGGETQYF. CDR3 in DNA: TGTGCCAGCAGCTTAGACGGGGGGGGAGAGACCCAGTACTTC.

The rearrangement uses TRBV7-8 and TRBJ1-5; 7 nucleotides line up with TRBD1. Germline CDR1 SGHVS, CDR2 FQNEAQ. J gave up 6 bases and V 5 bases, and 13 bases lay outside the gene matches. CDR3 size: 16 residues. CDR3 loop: CASSHPYQGVGQPQHF. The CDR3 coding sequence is TGTGCCAGCAGCCACCCTTATCAGGGGGTCGGTCAGCCCCAGCATTTT. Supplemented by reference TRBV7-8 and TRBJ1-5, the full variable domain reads GAGVSQSPRYKVAKRGQDVALRCDPISGHVSLFWYQQALGQGPEFLTYFQNEAQLDKSGLPSDRFFAERPEGSVSTLKIQRTQQEDSAVYLCASSHPYQGVGQPQHFGDGTRLSIL.

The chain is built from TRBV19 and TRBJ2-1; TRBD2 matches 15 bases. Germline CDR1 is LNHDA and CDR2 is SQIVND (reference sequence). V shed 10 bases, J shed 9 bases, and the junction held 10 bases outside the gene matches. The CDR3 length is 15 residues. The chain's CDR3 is CATRGLAGGLGEQFF. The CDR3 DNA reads TGTGCCACCAGGGGACTAGCGGGGGGTCTTGGTGAGCAGTTCTTC. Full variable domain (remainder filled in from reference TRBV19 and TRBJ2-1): DGGITQSPKYLFRKEGQNVTLSCEQNLNHDAMYWYRQDPGQGLRLIYYSQIVNDFQKGDIAEGYSVSREKKESFPLTVTSAQKNPTAFYLCATRGLAGGLGEQFFGPGTRLTVL.

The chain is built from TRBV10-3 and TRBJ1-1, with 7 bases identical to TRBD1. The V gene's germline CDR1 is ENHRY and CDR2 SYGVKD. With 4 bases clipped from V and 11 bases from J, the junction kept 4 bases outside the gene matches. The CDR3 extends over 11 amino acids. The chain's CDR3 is CAISGGQRAFF. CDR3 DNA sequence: TGTGCCATCAGTGGGGGACAGAGGGCTTTCTTT.

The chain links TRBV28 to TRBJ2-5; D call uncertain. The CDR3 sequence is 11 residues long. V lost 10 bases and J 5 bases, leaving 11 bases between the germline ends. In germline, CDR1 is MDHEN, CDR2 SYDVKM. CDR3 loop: CAIGSRETQYF. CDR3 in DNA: TGTGCCATCGGGTCGAGGGAGACCCAGTACTTC.